This T cell receptor beta chain is drawn from a study of T cell responses to AZD1222 COVID-19 vaccine. This clone has just a few counts. As yet, its antigen is unknown. An end of the junction does not agree with germline; a read error may underlie this. The study's findings and limits: No day 14 peak samples; only post-peak repertoires were characterized.

Here immunoSEQ multiplex PCR was the method, and the copy in TCRdb shows in-frame clones only, minus some. The sample has some 110,000 clones, around 82% seen once. CDR1 and CDR2 (germline): SEHNR, FQNEAQ (reference sequence). This CDR3 comprises 14 residues. The chain is built from TRBV7-9 and TRBJ2-2; 8 nucleotides match TRBD1. The specimen comprised peripheral blood, sampled on day 0 of AZD1222 vaccination. This sequence originates from an adult in good health. CDR3 in DNA: TGTGCGAGCACCCCGACAGGGGCCACCGGGGAGCTGTTTTTT. This codes for CASTPTGATGELFF.